Listed below are T cell receptor beta chains from one sample, sequenced in a study of cytomegalovirus exposure and HLA in healthy donors. Profiling relied on immunoSEQ multiplex PCR, and the TCRdb table lists in-frame clones only, not all of them. Counted here are 200,000 or so clones, approximately 80% occurring once; the ten biggest clones make up 4.5% to 7.5%. Input material: PBMCs. These TCRs come from a woman aged 25 to 39 in good health and CMV-seropositive. Each CDR3 is given with its conserved first and last residue. The order of the fields is D gene, clone size, V gene, J gene, CDR3 DNA, CDR3 protein. D genes are given only for firm matches. The size of a clone is reported for some rows only, either as once, few or many, or as a class for expanded clones.

TRBD1	NA	TRBV7-3	TRBJ1-1	TGTGCCAGCAGCCATCCGGGACAGGGAGGACATAACACTGAAGCTTTCTTT	CASSHPGQGGHNTEAFF
TRBD1	NA	TRBV19	TRBJ2-7	TGTGCCAGTAGTTCAACGGACAGGGGGCTCTACGAGCAGTACTTC	CASSSTDRGLYEQYF
NA	NA	TRBV10-3	TRBJ1-2	TGTGCCATCAGTGAGTCTCAGGGCTACACCTTC	CAISESQGYTF
TRBD1	NA	TRBV29-1	TRBJ1-5	TGCAGCGTAGGGCCGGACAGGGGGCAGCCCCAGCATTTT	CSVGPDRGQPQHF
NA	once	TRBV4-3	TRBJ2-7	TGCGCCAGCAGCCAAGAGGCCAGGGGCTACGAGCAGTACTTC	CASSQEARGYEQYF
TRBD1	NA	TRBV5-5	TRBJ1-2	TGTGCCAGCAGCTTGGTTATCGGACAGGGTTATTATGGCTACACCTTC	CASSLVIGQGYYGYTF
NA	NA	TRBV6-1	TRBJ1-5	TGTGCCAGCAGAAAGACAGTTCTTCCGCAGCCCCAGCATTTT	CASRKTVLPQPQHF
TRBD1	once	TRBV7-9	TRBJ1-1	TGTGCCAGCAGCGGACAGGGGGCGCTTACTGAAGCTTTCTTT	CASSGQGALTEAFF
NA	once	TRBV9	TRBJ1-3	TGTGCCAGCAGCGTTACAGACTCTGGAAACACCATATATTTT	CASSVTDSGNTIYF
NA	NA	TRBV5-5	TRBJ2-1	TGTGCCAGCAGCTTTACCAGGGGTAATGAGCAGTTCTTC	CASSFTRGNEQFF
NA	NA	TRBV25-1	TRBJ1-4	TGTGCCAGCAGTGAATATAAGGGGTCGGGTGAAAAACTGCTTTTT	CASSEYKGSGEKLLF
NA	NA	TRBV4-2	TRBJ2-7	TGTGCCAGCAGCCAAGACGCGACAGATCCCTACGAGCAGTACTTC	CASSQDATDPYEQYF
TRBD1	NA	TRBV28	TRBJ1-5	TGTGCCAGCAGTTTCGGGACAGGCTTCAATCAGCCCCAGCATTTT	CASSFGTGFNQPQHF
TRBD1	NA	TRBV27	TRBJ2-2	TGTGCCAGCAGTTTAGGGGACAGCTCTACCGGGGAGCTGTTTTTT	CASSLGDSSTGELFF
TRBD1	NA	TRBV18	TRBJ1-5	TGTGCCAGCTCCCTAGGACAGGGACCTCAGCCCCAGCATTTT	CASSLGQGPQPQHF
TRBD1	NA	TRBV10-3	TRBJ2-3	TGTGCCATCAGTGGGGGGACAGGGGGATTGAAAGATACGCAGTATTTT	CAISGGTGGLKDTQYF
TRBD2	NA	TRBV5-1	TRBJ2-3	TGCGCCAGCAGCTTGACCGGGACTAGGTCCACAGATACGCAGTATTTT	CASSLTGTRSTDTQYF
TRBD2	NA	TRBV10-2	TRBJ2-3	TGCGCCAGCAGCATCTCGGCCACTAGCGGCCAGGGCGCAGATACGCAGTATTTT	CASSISATSGQGADTQYF
NA	few	TRBV7-7	TRBJ1-1	TGTGCTAGCAGCTTACAGTCAAACACTGAAGCTTTCTTT	CASSLQSNTEAFF
TRBD2	NA	TRBV27	TRBJ2-3	TGTGCCAGCAGTCGCCGGACTAGCGGGAGCAGCACAGATACGCAGTATTTT	CASSRRTSGSSTDTQYF
TRBD1	NA	TRBV5-5	TRBJ1-2	TGTGCCAGCAGCTCCCGGACAGGGCTCAATAACTATGGCTACACCTTC	CASSSRTGLNNYGYTF
NA	once	TRBV5-6	TRBJ1-5	TGTGCCAGCAGCTTGGCAGGTTTTCATCAGCCCCAGCATTTT	CASSLAGFHQPQHF
NA	NA	TRBV6-5	TRBJ2-7	TGTGCCAGCAGTCCCGGGACTCGAAAGGCCGAGCAGTACTTC	CASSPGTRKAEQYF
TRBD1	NA	TRBV4-2	TRBJ2-5	TGTGCCAGCAGCCAAGATCTGGACAGGGAAACAAGAACCCGGACCCAGTACTTC	CASSQDLDRETRTRTQYF
NA	few	TRBV27	TRBJ2-5	TGTGCCAGCAGTTCTCAGTTCCAAGAGACCCAGTACTTC	CASSSQFQETQYF
TRBD1	NA	TRBV7-9	TRBJ1-1	TGTGCCAGCAGCACTCCACCGGGACAGGGTGGTACTGAAGCTTTCTTT	CASSTPPGQGGTEAFF
TRBD1	NA	TRBV5-1	TRBJ2-1	TGCGCCAGCAGCGGCCGGGACAGAACCAATGAGCAGTTCTTC	CASSGRDRTNEQFF
NA	NA	TRBV7-9	TRBJ1-3	TGTGCCAGCAGCTTGACCACAGGGAGAGGAAACACCATATATTTT	CASSLTTGRGNTIYF
TRBD2	NA	TRBV15	TRBJ2-2	TGTGCCACCAGCAGGAGCGGGAGCGGTACCGGGGAGCTGTTTTTT	CATSRSGSGTGELFF
NA	NA	TRBV29-1	TRBJ1-3	TGCAGCGTTAACACCCGGACTCCTGGAAACACCATATATTTT	CSVNTRTPGNTIYF
NA	few	TRBV7-2	TRBJ1-2	TGTGCCAGCAGCTTAGGTGCCGGGTATGGCTACACCTTC	CASSLGAGYGYTF
NA	NA	TRBV2	TRBJ2-3	TGTGCCAGCAGTGAAATAGTACTAGCCGTGGATACGCAGTATTTT	CASSEIVLAVDTQYF
TRBD1	NA	TRBV6-5	TRBJ2-2	TGTGCCAGCAGTTACTCCTTGGACAGGCCCACCGGGGAGCTGTTTTTT	CASSYSLDRPTGELFF
NA	NA	TRBV29-1	TRBJ2-6	TGCAGCGTTGATGACCGGGACTCTGGGGCCAACGTCCTGACTTTC	CSVDDRDSGANVLTF
NA	NA	TRBV5-1	TRBJ2-7	TGCGCCAGCAGCTCGGGAGCCTTGGGACTCCGAGACTACGAGCAGTACTTC	CASSSGALGLRDYEQYF
NA	NA	TRBV7-3	TRBJ2-1	TGTGCCAGCAGGGTATCAGGAGGGGAGCAGTTCTTC	CASRVSGGEQFF
TRBD1	NA	TRBV29-1	TRBJ1-3	TGCAGCGCTCTACTTTCCGGGACAGACTTTCTCTCTGGAAACACCATATATTTT	CSALLSGTDFLSGNTIYF
TRBD1	NA	TRBV6-6	TRBJ1-4	TGTGCCAGCAGTTACCCACAGGGGGCCGAAGAAAAACTGTTTTTT	CASSYPQGAEEKLFF
NA	NA	TRBV5-4	TRBJ1-3	TGTGCCAGCAGCTTGGCCGGTCCAGGATGGGAGCACACCATATATTTT	CASSLAGPGWEHTIYF
NA	NA	TRBV20-1	TRBJ2-1	TGCAGTGCTCCTCACGCGGGGCTCGAGTTCTTC	CSAPHAGLEFF
TRBD1	NA	TRBV2	TRBJ1-2	TGTGCCAGCAGGATTGGGACAGGGGTATACTATGGCTACACCTTC	CASRIGTGVYYGYTF
NA	NA	TRBV7-9	TRBJ2-7	TGTGCCAGCAGCTTAGCGCAGGGATTCGAGCAGTACTTC	CASSLAQGFEQYF
NA	NA	TRBV6-6	TRBJ2-7	TGTGCCAGCAGTTACTCGAGGGCGGAAGCCTACGAGCAGTACTTC	CASSYSRAEAYEQYF
NA	NA	TRBV5-1	TRBJ2-2	TGCGCCAGCAGCTTGACTTACCCAGGGAATACCGGGGAGCTGTTTTTT	CASSLTYPGNTGELFF
TRBD1	NA	TRBV2	TRBJ1-5	TGTGCCAGCAGTTATGACAGGGGTAATCAGCCCCAGCATTTT	CASSYDRGNQPQHF
TRBD2	NA	TRBV19	TRBJ2-3	TGTGCCAGTAGGACTAGCGGGGGGGCCACAACGCAGTATTTT	CASRTSGGATTQYF
TRBD2	once	TRBV10-3	TRBJ2-7	TGTGCCATCAGTGAGACTAGCGGGGCCTACGAGCAGTACTTC	CAISETSGAYEQYF
NA	NA	TRBV4-1	TRBJ2-1	TGCGCCAGCAGCCAAGATTTAGCCCGGACATATGAGCAGTTCTTC	CASSQDLARTYEQFF
NA	NA	TRBV4-1	TRBJ1-5	TGCGCCAGCAGCCAAGAGCGTCTGCAGGATCAGCCCCAGCATTTT	CASSQERLQDQPQHF
TRBD2	NA	TRBV7-6	TRBJ2-1	TGTGCCAGCAGCAACGAACTAGCGGACGAGCAGTTCTTC	CASSNELADEQFF
NA	NA	TRBV5-1	TRBJ2-7	TGCGCCAGCAGCTCCCTTGCAGGCGACTCCTACGAGCAGTACTTC	CASSSLAGDSYEQYF
TRBD1	few	TRBV6-6	TRBJ1-1	TGTGCCAGCACCGACAGGGGGCTGAACACTGAAGCTTTCTTT	CASTDRGLNTEAFF
NA	NA	TRBV7-9	TRBJ1-5	TGTGCCAGCAGCTTAGGGGGAGATCAGCCCCAGCATTTT	CASSLGGDQPQHF
NA	NA	TRBV11-2	TRBJ2-1	TGTGCCAGCAGCCTGGAAAACAGGGGAGGTGGCTACAATGAGCAGTTCTTC	CASSLENRGGGYNEQFF
NA	NA	TRBV6-5	TRBJ1-4	TGTGCCAGCAGTTACTCCGGGGACAAGGGGGAAAAACTGTTTTTT	CASSYSGDKGEKLFF
NA	NA	TRBV7-3	TRBJ2-1	TGTGCCAGCAGCTTAACCCTCAGAGGGGAGCAGTTCTTC	CASSLTLRGEQFF
NA	NA	TRBV6-5	TRBJ2-7	TGTGCCAGCAGTTACACGGGCGAGGGTGGCTACGAGCAGTACTTC	CASSYTGEGGYEQYF
TRBD1	NA	TRBV2	TRBJ2-7	TGTGCCACCCGGACAGGGATGCAGTACTTC	CATRTGMQYF
NA	NA	TRBV2	TRBJ2-2	TGTGCCAGTCACCGGGACAAGAACACCGGGGAGCTGTTTTTT	CASHRDKNTGELFF
NA	NA	TRBV5-8	TRBJ2-2	TGTGCCAGCAGCCCTCGGACAGCTCGGACCGGGGAGCTGTTTTTT	CASSPRTARTGELFF